Listed here are 5 T cell receptor beta chains from one sample, sequenced in a study of cytomegalovirus exposure and HLA in healthy donors. With 60 Vbeta and 13 Jbeta primers, the PCR was carried out. The repertoire was sequenced with immunoSEQ multiplex PCR; TCRdb's copy has only in-frame clones and lacks some. Counted here are about 130,000 clones, 65% to 85% occurring once; the ten biggest clones make up roughly 1.2%. The sequenced material came from PBMCs. Receptors were obtained from a man aged 50 or older in good health and CMV-seronegative.

Only a few counts were recorded for this clone. The rearrangement uses TRBV6-5 and TRBJ2-3, with 7 bases lining up with TRBD2. The trim removed 2 bases at V and 2 bases at J, leaving 4 bases unmatched. CDR3 length: 15 amino acids. From germline, CDR1 is MNHEY and CDR2 SVGAGI. CDR3 nucleotide sequence: TGTGCCAGCAGTTACGGCGGGAGCGACACAGATACGCAGTATTTT. Its protein is CASSYGGSDTDTQYF.

This clone was counted only a few times. This chain connects TRBV19 to TRBJ2-1; D perhaps matches TRBD1 (5 bases). This CDR3 spans 14 amino acids. Germline assignment: CDR1 LNHDA and CDR2 SQIVND (reference sequence). V dropped 3 bases and J dropped 5 bases, with 11 bases sitting between them. CDR3 residues: CASSISRVNNEQFF. CDR3 DNA: TGTGCCAGTAGTATCAGCAGGGTGAACAATGAGCAGTTCTTC.

The genes are TRBV28 and TRBJ1-2, with 8 nucleotides matching TRBD1. This CDR3 spans 14 amino acids. The germline V gene encodes CDR1 MDHEN and CDR2 SYDVKM. Trimming at V came to 6 bases and at J to 2 bases, leaving 5 bases not matched to a gene. Here the CDR3 DNA reads TGTGCCAGCAGGGTATCAGGGGGCAACTATGGCTACACCTTC. Protein: CASRVSGGNYGYTF.

The chain couples TRBV10-1 to TRBJ2-2, with D tentatively TRBD1 (6 bases). CDR3 length: 14 amino acids. With 5 bases removed from V and 4 bases from J, the gap between germline ends came to 11 bases. CDR1 is WNHNN, CDR2 SYGVQD, per germline (reference sequence). CDR3 sequence reads: CASSSDRTTGELFF. In DNA, the CDR3 is TGCGCCAGCAGTAGCGACAGGACCACCGGGGAGCTGTTTTTT.

The table lists this clone with a count of one. V and J are TRBV19 and TRBJ2-3, with 11 bases fitting TRBD2. There are 16 residues in the CDR3. Germline V gene lookup returns CDR1 LNHDA and CDR2 SQIVND (reference sequence). Trimming at V came to 7 bases and at J to 1 base, leaving 7 bases not matched to a gene. CDR3 nucleotides: TGTGCCAGTACCGACCTAGCGGGAGGCCGCACAGATACGCAGTATTTT. Its translation is CASTDLAGGRTDTQYF.